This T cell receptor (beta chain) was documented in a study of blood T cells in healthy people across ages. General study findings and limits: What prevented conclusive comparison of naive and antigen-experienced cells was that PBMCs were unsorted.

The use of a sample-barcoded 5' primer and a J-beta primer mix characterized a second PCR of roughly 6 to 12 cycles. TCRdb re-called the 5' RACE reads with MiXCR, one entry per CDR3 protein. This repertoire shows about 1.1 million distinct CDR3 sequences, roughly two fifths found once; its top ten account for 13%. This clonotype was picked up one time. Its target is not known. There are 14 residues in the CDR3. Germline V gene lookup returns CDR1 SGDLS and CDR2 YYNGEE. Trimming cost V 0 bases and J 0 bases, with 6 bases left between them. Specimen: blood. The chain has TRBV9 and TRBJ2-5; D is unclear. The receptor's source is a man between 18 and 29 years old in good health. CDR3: CASSVGPDQETQYF. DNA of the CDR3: TGTGCCAGCAGCGTAGGGCCAGACCAAGAGACCCAGTACTTC.